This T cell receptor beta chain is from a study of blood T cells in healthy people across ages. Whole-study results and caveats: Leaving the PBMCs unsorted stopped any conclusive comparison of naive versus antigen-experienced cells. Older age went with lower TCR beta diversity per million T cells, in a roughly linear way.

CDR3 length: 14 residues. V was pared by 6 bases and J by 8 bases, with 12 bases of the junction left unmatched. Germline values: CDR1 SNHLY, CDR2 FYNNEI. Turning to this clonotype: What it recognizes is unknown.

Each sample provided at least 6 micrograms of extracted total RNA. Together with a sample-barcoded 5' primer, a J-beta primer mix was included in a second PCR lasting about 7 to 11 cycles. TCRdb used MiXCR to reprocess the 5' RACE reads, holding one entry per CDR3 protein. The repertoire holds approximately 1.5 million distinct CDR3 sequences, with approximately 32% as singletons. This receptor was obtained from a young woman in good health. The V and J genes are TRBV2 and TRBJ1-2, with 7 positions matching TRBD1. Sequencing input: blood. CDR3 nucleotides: TGTGCCAGCAGAAGACAGGGACGGGACGGGGGCTACACCTTC. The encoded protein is CASRRQGRDGGYTF.